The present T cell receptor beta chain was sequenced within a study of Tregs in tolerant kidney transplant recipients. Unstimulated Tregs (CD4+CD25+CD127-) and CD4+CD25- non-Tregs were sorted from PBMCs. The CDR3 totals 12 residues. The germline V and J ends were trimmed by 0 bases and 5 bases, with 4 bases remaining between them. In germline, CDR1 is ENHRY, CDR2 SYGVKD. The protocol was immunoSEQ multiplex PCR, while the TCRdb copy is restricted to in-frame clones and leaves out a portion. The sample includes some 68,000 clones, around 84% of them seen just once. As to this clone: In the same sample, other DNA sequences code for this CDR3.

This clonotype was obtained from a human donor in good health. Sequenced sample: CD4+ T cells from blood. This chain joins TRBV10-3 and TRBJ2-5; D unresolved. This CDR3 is CAISESKETQYF. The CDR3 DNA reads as TGTGCCATCAGTGAGTCGAAGGAGACCCAGTACTTC.